Below are 22 T cell receptor beta chains sequenced from a single sample in a study of blood T cell repertoires in COVID-19. Using immunoSEQ multiplex PCR, the repertoire was profiled, and TCRdb retains in-frame clones only, with some absent. Here the sample spans roughly 250,000 clones, 91% being singletons. Sample: peripheral blood. Source of these receptors: a person aged 18-35 years with COVID-19, enrolled during active disease.

The rearrangement joins TRBV4-1 to TRBJ1-5, with no clear D. CDR3 length: 15 residues. V lost 3 bases and J 4 bases, leaving 13 bases between the germline ends. Per the germline V gene, CDR1 is MGHRA and CDR2 is YSYEKL. CDR3: CASSHLVTGNQPQHF. The CDR3 nucleotides read TGCGCCAGCAGCCACTTGGTTACGGGGAATCAGCCCCAGCATTTT.

The chain combines TRBV3-1 (or the pseudogene TRBV3-2) with TRBJ1-6; 9 nucleotides match TRBD1. Losses at the gene ends were 3 bases for V and 8 bases for J; bases not matched to a gene: 2. The CDR3 runs to 14 residues. Per germline, CDR1 LGHDT and CDR2 YNNKEL (reference sequence). The CDR3 nucleotides read TGTGCCAGCAGCCAGGGACAGGGTTATTCACCCCTCCACTTT. Amino acids: CASSQGQGYSPLHF.

This clone was seen just once. As DNA, the CDR3 is TGTGCCTGGAGTTTGGAGGGCAACATTAACTATGGCTACACCTTC. Translated: CAWSLEGNINYGYTF. V and J are TRBV30 and TRBJ1-2; D unclear. The germline V and J ends were trimmed by 2 bases and 1 base, with 14 bases remaining between them. The CDR3 spans 15 residues. Germline V gene lookup returns CDR1 GTSNPN and CDR2 SVGIG (reference sequence).

The chain employs TRBV20-1 and TRBJ2-3, with D tentatively TRBD2 (6 bases). The germline gives CDR1 DFQATT, CDR2 SNEGSKA (reference sequence). The CDR3 loop spans 13 amino acids. Deletions cut 3 bases from V and 3 bases from J, with 10 bases between. CDR3 DNA: TGCAGTGCTAGTCGGGAGCGGACAGATACGCAGTATTTT. It yields the protein CSASRERTDTQYF.

The count of this clone is one. The chain couples TRBV6-5 to TRBJ1-1, with 9 bases matching TRBD1. V lost 6 bases, J lost 3 bases, and 5 bases stayed unmatched. The V gene's germline CDR1 is MNHEY and CDR2 SVGAGI. The CDR3 spans 14 residues. DNA for the CDR3: TGTGCCAGCAGAACAAGACAGGGGGACACTGAAGCTTTCTTT. It specifies CASRTRQGDTEAFF.

The CDR3 DNA is TGTGCCAGCAGCTTAGGAACGGGGTCCCCCCACTTT. It codes for CASSLGTGSPHF. The chain uses TRBV13 and TRBJ1-6; D call uncertain. There are 12 residues in the CDR3. Trimming removed 0 bases at V and 18 bases at J, with 12 bases between. Germline V gene lookup returns CDR1 PRHDT and CDR2 FYEKMQ (reference sequence).

To note about this clone: The sample holds other DNA sequences that translate to the same CDR3. This sequence joins TRBV7-9 and TRBJ2-5, with 9 bases aligning to TRBD2. CDR3 length: 14 residues. Per germline, CDR1 SEHNR and CDR2 FQNEAQ (reference sequence). J was trimmed by 2 bases and V by 3 bases; bases with no gene match: 1. The CDR3, as DNA: TGTGCCAGCAGCTTGGCGGGAGGGCAAGAGACCCAGTACTTC. As protein: CASSLAGGQETQYF.

This sequence joins TRBV6-1 and TRBJ2-1; 16 positions agree with TRBD2. The germline gives CDR1 MNHNS, CDR2 SASEGT. There are 17 residues in the CDR3. With 2 bases clipped from V and 5 bases from J, the junction kept 3 bases outside the gene matches. CDR3 loop: CASSELGTSGRDNEQFF. CDR3 nucleotide sequence: TGTGCCAGCAGTGAACTGGGGACTAGCGGGAGGGACAATGAGCAGTTCTTC.

The chain recombines TRBV7-9 with TRBJ2-5; D possibly corresponds to TRBD2 (6 bases). CDR1 and CDR2 from the germline V gene are SEHNR and FQNEAQ (reference sequence). V gave up 8 bases and J gave up 5 bases, with 12 bases separating them. CDR3 size: 12 residues. The CDR3 region is CASSQEGETQYF. CDR3 sequence (DNA): TGTGCCAGCTCCCAGGAGGGGGAGACCCAGTACTTC.

The chain uses TRBV7-6 and TRBJ2-3, with D maybe TRBD2 (7 bases). Germline values: CDR1 SGHVS, CDR2 FNYEAQ. CDR3 length: 15 amino acids. Trimming removed 5 bases at V and 2 bases at J, with 14 bases between. DNA of the CDR3: TGTGCCAGCAGCCAGGAGCGGGACAACACAGATACGCAGTATTTT. Protein sequence: CASSQERDNTDTQYF.

This clone was seen only once. V usage is TRBV5-1 and J usage is TRBJ1-6, with D perhaps matching TRBD1 (5 bases). Germline V lookup: CDR1 SGHRS, CDR2 YFSETQ. The CDR3 loop spans 16 amino acids. Trimming took 4 bases from V and 9 from J, leaving 20 bases between them. CDR3 sequence (DNA): TGCGCCAGCAGCGATGTGTCTTCGGGGGTTCGTTCACCCCTCCACTTT. Protein: CASSDVSSGVRSPLHF.

In the case of this clone: The sample carries other DNA sequences with the same CDR3. The V and J genes are TRBV27 and TRBJ2-7, with 8 bases fitting TRBD2. CDR3 length: 13 amino acids. The germline V gene encodes CDR1 MNHEY and CDR2 SMNVEV (reference sequence). The V and J ends lost 6 bases and 0 bases, in that order; junction bases with no gene match: 1. CDR3 sequence reads: CASRLAASYEQYF. The CDR3 DNA is TGTGCCAGCAGACTAGCGGCCTCCTACGAGCAGTACTTC.

The gene calls are TRBV10-1 and TRBJ2-7; a weak D match, TRBD1 (6 bases). Trimming took 5 bases from V and 5 from J, leaving 19 bases between them. The CDR3 runs 15 residues. CDR1 is WNHNN, CDR2 SYGVQD, per germline (reference sequence). CDR3 DNA: TGCGCCAGCAGTACCGTCAGGGGCGGCGTCAACGAGCAGTACTTC. Its protein is CASSTVRGGVNEQYF.

V is TRBV24-1 and J is TRBJ2-1; 14 nucleotides line up with TRBD2. The CDR3 runs 18 residues. The germline gives CDR1 KGHDR, CDR2 SFDVKD. Trimming cost V 4 bases and J 7 bases; bases outside gene matches: 11. DNA for the CDR3: TGTGCCACCAGTGAATCCGGGGGGGGACTAGCGGGAGCTAATGAGCAGTTCTTC. Its protein is CATSESGGGLAGANEQFF.

This sequence joins TRBV7-2 and TRBJ2-2; 7 bases match TRBD2. Losses at the gene ends were 5 bases for V and 0 bases for J; bases not matched to a gene: 3. The germline V gene encodes CDR1 SGHTA and CDR2 FQGNSA. CDR3 size: 15 residues. CDR3 region: CASSPSGANTGELFF. In nucleotides, the CDR3 is TGTGCCAGCAGCCCTAGCGGAGCGAACACCGGGGAGCTGTTTTTT.

The V and J genes are TRBV15 and TRBJ1-1; no clear D. Germline assignment: CDR1 LNHNV and CDR2 YYDKDF (reference sequence). The CDR3 consists of 13 residues. Trimming took off 3 bases at V and 1 base at J, with 6 bases between the two ends. This CDR3 is CATSSGRNTEAFF. CDR3 in DNA: TGTGCCACCAGCAGCGGGAGGAACACTGAAGCTTTCTTT.

The genes are TRBV29-1 and TRBJ2-1; 11 bases line up with TRBD2. This CDR3 is built from 17 residues. Per germline, CDR1 SQVTM and CDR2 ANQGSEA. The junction had 8 bases not matched to a gene; V was cut back by 4 bases and J by 0 bases. The CDR3 DNA follows: TGCAGCGTTGGGGGACTAGCGGAACTTAGCTCCTACAATGAGCAGTTCTTC. Its protein is CSVGGLAELSSYNEQFF.

The chain combines TRBV15 with TRBJ2-1; 8 nucleotides agree with TRBD2. The CDR3 spans 17 residues. CDR1 is LNHNV and CDR2 is YYDKDF in the germline V gene (reference sequence). V trimming: 0 bases; J trimming: 8 bases; junction bases outside the gene matches: 12. The CDR3 is CATSRDLRTSWDYEQFF. The DNA for the CDR3 is TGTGCCACCAGCAGAGATCTGAGGACTAGCTGGGACTATGAGCAGTTCTTC.

The chain recombines TRBV19 with TRBJ2-1; a weak D match, TRBD1 (5 bases). Trimming removed 8 bases at V and 0 bases at J, with 11 bases between. Per the germline V gene, CDR1 is LNHDA and CDR2 is SQIVND (reference sequence). The CDR3 length is 14 residues. This CDR3 reads CASSRTSSYNEQFF. Written as DNA, the CDR3 is TGTGCCAGTTCCAGGACATCCTCCTACAATGAGCAGTTCTTC.

The chain uses TRBV10-3 and TRBJ1-2; 12 bases fit TRBD1. V dropped 0 bases and J dropped 4; count of bases not matched to a gene: 3. The germline gives CDR1 ENHRY, CDR2 SYGVKD. The CDR3 spans 16 residues. CDR3 sequence (DNA): TGTGCCATCAGTGAGTCAATGGGACAGGGGGCCTATGGCTACACCTTC. It codes for CAISESMGQGAYGYTF.

The chain is built from TRBV15 and TRBJ2-7; D possibly corresponds to TRBD1 (6 bases). Trimming pared 0 bases from V and 3 bases from J, leaving 12 bases between. Germline values: CDR1 LNHNV, CDR2 YYDKDF (reference sequence). CDR3 length: 15 residues. Written as DNA, the CDR3 is TGTGCCACCAGCAGAGATAGGGGACACGGCTACGAGCAGTACTTC. This sequence encodes CATSRDRGHGYEQYF. The variable domain in full, completed from reference TRBV15 and TRBJ2-7, reads DAMVIQNPRYQVTQFGKPVTLSCSQTLNHNVMYWYQQKSSQAPKLLFHYYDKDFNNEADTPDNFQSRRPNTSFCFLDIRSPGLGDTAMYLCATSRDRGHGYEQYFGPGTRLTVT.

The table lists this clone with a count of one. The chain has TRBV7-3 and TRBJ2-5; 7 bases are shared with TRBD2. The ends lost 1 base at V and 2 bases at J; junction bases unmatched: 4. Germline CDR1 reads SGHTA; CDR2 reads FQGTGA. The CDR3 extends over 15 amino acids. CDR3 DNA sequence: TGTGCCAGCAGCTTAAGCCCTAGCGGACAAGAGACCCAGTACTTC. Translation gives CASSLSPSGQETQYF.